The text below deals with one T cell receptor beta chain. Its antigen is unknown. Using immunoSEQ multiplex PCR, the repertoire was profiled, and TCRdb retains in-frame clones only, with some absent. The sample yields more than 9,000 clones, 70% to 85% seen once. The CDR3 length is 15 residues. Between the trimmed V and J ends, which lost 6 bases and 3 bases, there was a span of 12 bases. Germline CDR1 and CDR2: MNHEY and SVGAGI. This specimen belongs to a study of T cells in localized non-small cell lung cancer. Findings of the study overall: With higher T cell density in blood came longer overall survival. There were a median roughly 62 of the top 100 tumor clones appearing in adjacent lung.

The rearrangement links TRBV6-5 to TRBJ2-6; D remains ambiguous. The origin of this receptor is a male donor at least 60 years old with stage I lung adenocarcinoma. Sequenced material: peripheral blood, taken before any cancer treatment. The CDR3 spells CASSLNSGGANVLTF. The DNA for the CDR3 is TGTGCCAGCAGCCTCAACTCGGGTGGGGCCAACGTCCTGACTTTC.